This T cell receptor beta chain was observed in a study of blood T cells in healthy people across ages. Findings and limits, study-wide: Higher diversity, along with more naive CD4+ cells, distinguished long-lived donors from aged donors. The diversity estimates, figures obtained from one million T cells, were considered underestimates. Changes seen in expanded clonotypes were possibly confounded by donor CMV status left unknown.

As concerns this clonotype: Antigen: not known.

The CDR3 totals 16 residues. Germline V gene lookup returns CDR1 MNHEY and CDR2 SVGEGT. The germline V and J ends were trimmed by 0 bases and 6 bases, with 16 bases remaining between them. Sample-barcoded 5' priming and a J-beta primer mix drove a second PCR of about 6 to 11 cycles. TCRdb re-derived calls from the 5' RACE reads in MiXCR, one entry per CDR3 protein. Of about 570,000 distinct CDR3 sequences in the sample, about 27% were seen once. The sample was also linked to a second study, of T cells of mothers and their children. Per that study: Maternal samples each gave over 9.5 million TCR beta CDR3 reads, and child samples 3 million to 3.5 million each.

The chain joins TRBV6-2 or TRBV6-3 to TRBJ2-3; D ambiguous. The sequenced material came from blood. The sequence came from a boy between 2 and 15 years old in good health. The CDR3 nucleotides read TGTGCCAGCAGTTACTCGGTACCCGAAGGTGTGGATACGCAGTATTTT. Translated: CASSYSVPEGVDTQYF.